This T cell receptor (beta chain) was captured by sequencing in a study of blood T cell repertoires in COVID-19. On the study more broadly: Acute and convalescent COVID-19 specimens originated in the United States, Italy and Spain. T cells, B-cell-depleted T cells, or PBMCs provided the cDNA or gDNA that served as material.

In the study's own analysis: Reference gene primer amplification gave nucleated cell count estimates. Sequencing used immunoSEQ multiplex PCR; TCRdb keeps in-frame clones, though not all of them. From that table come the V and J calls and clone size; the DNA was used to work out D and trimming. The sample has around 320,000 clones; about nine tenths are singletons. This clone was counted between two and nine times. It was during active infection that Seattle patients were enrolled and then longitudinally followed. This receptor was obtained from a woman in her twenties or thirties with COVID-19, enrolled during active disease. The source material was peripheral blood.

CDR3 in amino acids: CASSPKDRENEKLFF. The DNA of the CDR3 is TGTGCCAGCAGCCCGAAGGACAGAGAAAATGAAAAACTGTTTTTT. The V and J genes are TRBV5-6 and TRBJ1-4, with D maybe TRBD1 (6 bases). The CDR3 runs to 15 residues. V was clipped by 4 bases and J by 5 bases, with 15 bases between them. Germline V gene data show CDR1 as SGHDT and CDR2 as YYEEEE.